The 4 T cell receptor beta chains below all came from one sample that was sequenced in a study of cytomegalovirus exposure and HLA in healthy donors. The PCR ran on 60 Vbeta and 13 Jbeta primers. The table came from immunoSEQ multiplex PCR; TCRdb's copy has only in-frame clones and leaves some out. The table has approximately 100,000 clones, 80% seen once. The sequenced sample consisted of PBMCs. These receptors originate from a young man in good health and CMV-seronegative.

This clone was observed a handful of times. The chain links TRBV5-4 to TRBJ1-1, with D tentatively TRBD1 (5 bases). CDR1 is SGHNT, CDR2 YYREEE, per germline (reference sequence). Trimming removed 3 bases from V and 6 bases from J, with 15 bases in between. The CDR3 sequence is 14 residues long. The CDR3 DNA reads TGTGCCAGCAGCTCCCGAGACAGCGACCCTGAAGCTTTCTTT. Translated: CASSSRDSDPEAFF.

Remarks on this clone: At one of its ends the junction is not consistent with the germline gene, which may arise from a read error. The rearrangement joins TRBV7-9 to TRBJ2-7, with 7 bases lining up with TRBD1. CDR1 and CDR2 from the germline V gene are SEHNR and FQNEAQ (reference sequence). The CDR3 runs to 15 residues. DNA for the CDR3: TGTTCCAGCAGCTTAGCACAGGGGAGAGGTGACGAGCAGTACTTC. Encoded protein: CSSSLAQGRGDEQYF. The variable domain in full, completed from reference TRBV7-9 and TRBJ2-7, reads DTGVSQNPRHKITKRGQNVTFRCDPISEHNRLYWYRQTLGQGPEFLTYFQNEAQLEKSRLLSDRFSAERPKGSFSTLEIQRTEQGDSAMYLCSSSLAQGRGDEQYFGPGTRLTVT.

The V gene is TRBV6-5, the J gene TRBJ1-5; D unclear. The germline V gene encodes CDR1 MNHEY and CDR2 SVGAGI. This CDR3 spans 13 amino acids. Between the trimmed V and J ends, which lost 5 bases and 7 bases, there was a span of 12 bases. The CDR3 reads CASSGISMQPQHF. CDR3 DNA sequence: TGTGCCAGCAGTGGCATCTCCATGCAGCCCCAGCATTTT.

The V gene is TRBV5-4, the J gene TRBJ1-2, with a tentative D call TRBD1 (6 bases). Germline V gene lookup returns CDR1 SGHNT and CDR2 YYREEE (reference sequence). This CDR3 is 15 amino acids long. V was cut by 2 bases and J by 4 bases, with 15 bases left in between. Here the CDR3 reads CASSLTGSRTYGYTF. In DNA, the CDR3 is TGTGCCAGCAGCTTAACAGGGAGCAGGACCTATGGCTACACCTTC.